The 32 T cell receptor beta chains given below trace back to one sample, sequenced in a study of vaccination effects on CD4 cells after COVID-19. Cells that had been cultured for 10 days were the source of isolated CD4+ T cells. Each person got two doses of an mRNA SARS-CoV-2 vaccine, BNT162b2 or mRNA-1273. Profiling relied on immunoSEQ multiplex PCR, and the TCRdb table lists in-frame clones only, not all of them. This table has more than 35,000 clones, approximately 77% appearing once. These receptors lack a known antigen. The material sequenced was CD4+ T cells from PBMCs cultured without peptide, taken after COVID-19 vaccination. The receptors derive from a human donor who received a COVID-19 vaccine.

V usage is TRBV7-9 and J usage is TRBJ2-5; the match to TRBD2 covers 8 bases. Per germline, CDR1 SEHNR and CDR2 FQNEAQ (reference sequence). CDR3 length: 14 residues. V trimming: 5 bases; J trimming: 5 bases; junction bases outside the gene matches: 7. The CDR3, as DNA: TGTGCCAGCAGCCGCGGGGGGCCGGTTGAGACCCAGTACTTC. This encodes CASSRGGPVETQYF.

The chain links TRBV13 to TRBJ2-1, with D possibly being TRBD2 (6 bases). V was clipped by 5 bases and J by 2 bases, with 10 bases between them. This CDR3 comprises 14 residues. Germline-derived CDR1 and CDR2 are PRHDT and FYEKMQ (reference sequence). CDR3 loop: CASSERTTYNEQFF. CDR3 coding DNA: TGTGCCAGCAGCGAGCGGACTACCTACAATGAGCAGTTCTTC.

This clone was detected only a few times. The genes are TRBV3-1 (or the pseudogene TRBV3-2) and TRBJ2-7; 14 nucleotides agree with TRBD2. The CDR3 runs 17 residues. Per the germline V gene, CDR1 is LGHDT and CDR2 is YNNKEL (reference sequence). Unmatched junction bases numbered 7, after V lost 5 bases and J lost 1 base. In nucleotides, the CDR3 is TGTGCCAGCAGCACCCGACTAGCGGGGGGGCCGTCCTACGAGCAGTACTTC. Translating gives CASSTRLAGGPSYEQYF.

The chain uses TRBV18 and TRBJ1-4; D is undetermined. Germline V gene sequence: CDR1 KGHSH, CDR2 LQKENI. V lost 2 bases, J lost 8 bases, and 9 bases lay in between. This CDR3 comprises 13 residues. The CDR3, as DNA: TGTGCCAGCTCACCAGGCAATCTAGAAAAACTGTTTTTT. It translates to CASSPGNLEKLFF.

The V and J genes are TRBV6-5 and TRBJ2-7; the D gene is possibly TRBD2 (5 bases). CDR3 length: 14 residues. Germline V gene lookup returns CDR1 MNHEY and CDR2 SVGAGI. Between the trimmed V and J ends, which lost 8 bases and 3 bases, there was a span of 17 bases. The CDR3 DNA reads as TGTGCCAGCCGAAACCCCGGGAACCTCTACGAGCAGTACTTC. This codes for CASRNPGNLYEQYF.

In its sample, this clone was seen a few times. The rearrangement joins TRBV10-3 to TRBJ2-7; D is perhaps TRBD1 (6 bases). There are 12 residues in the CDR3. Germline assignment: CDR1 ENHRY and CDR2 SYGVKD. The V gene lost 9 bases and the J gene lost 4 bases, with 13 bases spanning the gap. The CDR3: CAIMKGQYEQYF. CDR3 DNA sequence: TGTGCCATAATGAAAGGACAGTACGAGCAGTACTTC.

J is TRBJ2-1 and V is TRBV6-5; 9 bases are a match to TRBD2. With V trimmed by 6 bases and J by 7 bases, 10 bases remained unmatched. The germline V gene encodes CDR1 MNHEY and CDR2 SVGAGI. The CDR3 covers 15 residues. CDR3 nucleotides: TGTGCCAGCAGGCGCTTAGCGGGAGCGGGGAATGAGCAGTTCTTC. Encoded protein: CASRRLAGAGNEQFF.

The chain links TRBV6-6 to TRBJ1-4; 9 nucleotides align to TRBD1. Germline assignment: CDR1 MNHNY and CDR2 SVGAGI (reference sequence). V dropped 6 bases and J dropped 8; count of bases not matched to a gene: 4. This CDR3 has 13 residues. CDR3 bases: TGTGCCAGCAGAGTGACAGGGGGAGAAAAACTGTTTTTT. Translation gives CASRVTGGEKLFF.

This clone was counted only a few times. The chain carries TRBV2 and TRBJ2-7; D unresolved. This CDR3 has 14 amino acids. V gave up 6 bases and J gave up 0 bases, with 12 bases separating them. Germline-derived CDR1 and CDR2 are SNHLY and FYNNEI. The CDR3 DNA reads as TGTGCCAGCAGGGGCCCGTCGGGCTCCTACGAGCAGTACTTC. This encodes CASRGPSGSYEQYF.

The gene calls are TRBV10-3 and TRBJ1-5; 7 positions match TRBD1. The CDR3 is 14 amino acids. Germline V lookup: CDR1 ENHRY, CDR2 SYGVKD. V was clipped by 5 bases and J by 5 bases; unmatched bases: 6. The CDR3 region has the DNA TGTGCCATCAGTCCCGCAGGGGGAGATCAGCCCCAGCATTTT. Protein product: CAISPAGGDQPQHF.

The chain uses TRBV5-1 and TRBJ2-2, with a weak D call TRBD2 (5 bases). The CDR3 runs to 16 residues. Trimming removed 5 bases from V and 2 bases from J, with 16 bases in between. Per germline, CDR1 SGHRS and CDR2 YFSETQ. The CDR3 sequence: CASRPGGGSNTGELFF. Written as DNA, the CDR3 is TGCGCCAGCAGACCAGGAGGTGGGTCAAACACCGGGGAGCTGTTTTTT.

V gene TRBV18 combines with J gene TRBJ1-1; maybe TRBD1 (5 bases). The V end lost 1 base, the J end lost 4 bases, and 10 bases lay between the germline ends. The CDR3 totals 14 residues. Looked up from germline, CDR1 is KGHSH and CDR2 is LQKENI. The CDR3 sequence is CASSPLGGSTEAFF. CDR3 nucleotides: TGTGCCAGCTCACCACTGGGGGGGAGCACTGAAGCTTTCTTT.

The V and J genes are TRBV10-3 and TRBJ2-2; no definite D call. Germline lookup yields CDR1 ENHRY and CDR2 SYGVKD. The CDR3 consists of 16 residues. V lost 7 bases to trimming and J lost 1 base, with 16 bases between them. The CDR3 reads CAITNTGPRNTGELFF. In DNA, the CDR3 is TGTGCCATCACGAACACCGGACCGAGGAACACCGGGGAGCTGTTTTTT.

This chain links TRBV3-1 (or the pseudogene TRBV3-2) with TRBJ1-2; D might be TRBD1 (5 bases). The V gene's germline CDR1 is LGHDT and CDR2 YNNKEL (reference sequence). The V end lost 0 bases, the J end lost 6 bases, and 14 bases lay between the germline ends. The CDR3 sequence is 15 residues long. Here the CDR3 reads CASSQDLRRDDGYTF. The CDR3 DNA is TGTGCCAGCAGCCAAGATCTAAGGAGGGACGATGGCTACACCTTC.

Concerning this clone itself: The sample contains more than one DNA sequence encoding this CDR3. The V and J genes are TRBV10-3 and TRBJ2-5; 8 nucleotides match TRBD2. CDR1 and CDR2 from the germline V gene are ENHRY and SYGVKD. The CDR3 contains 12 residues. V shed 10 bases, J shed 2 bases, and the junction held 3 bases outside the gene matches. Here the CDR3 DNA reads TGTGCCACCGGACTAGCACAAGAGACCCAGTACTTC. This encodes CATGLAQETQYF.

CDR3 amino acids: CASSFRSAGNEKLFF. In DNA, the CDR3 is TGTGCCAGCAGCTTTAGGTCGGCAGGGAATGAAAAACTGTTTTTT. The chain couples TRBV5-6 to TRBJ1-4; maybe TRBD1 (5 bases). V shed 2 bases and J shed 5 bases, with 13 bases lying between them. This CDR3 is 15 amino acids long. Germline V gene data show CDR1 as SGHDT and CDR2 as YYEEEE.

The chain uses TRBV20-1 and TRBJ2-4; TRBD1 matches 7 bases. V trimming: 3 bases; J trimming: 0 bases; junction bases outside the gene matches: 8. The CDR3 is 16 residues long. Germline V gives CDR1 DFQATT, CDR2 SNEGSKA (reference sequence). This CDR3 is CSASRKGASAKNIQYF. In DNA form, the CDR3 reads TGCAGTGCTAGTCGTAAGGGGGCATCAGCCAAAAACATTCAGTACTTC.

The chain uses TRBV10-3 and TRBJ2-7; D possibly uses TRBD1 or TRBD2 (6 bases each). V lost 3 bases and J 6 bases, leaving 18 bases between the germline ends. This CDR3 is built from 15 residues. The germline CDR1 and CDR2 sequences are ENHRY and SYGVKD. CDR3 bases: TGTGCCATCAGTGATCCTCGGGGGCCGATCGGCGAGCAGTACTTC. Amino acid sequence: CAISDPRGPIGEQYF.

DNA of the CDR3: TGTGCCAGCAGCCAGGGGACGGCCCTAGGGGAGCAGTACTTC. Translation: CASSQGTALGEQYF. The chain couples TRBV3-1 (or the pseudogene TRBV3-2) to TRBJ2-7; D possibly matches TRBD1 or TRBD2 (5 bases each). The V gene's germline CDR1 is LGHDT and CDR2 YNNKEL (reference sequence). The CDR3 spans 14 residues. Trimming left V 3 bases short and J 7 bases short, with 16 bases between.

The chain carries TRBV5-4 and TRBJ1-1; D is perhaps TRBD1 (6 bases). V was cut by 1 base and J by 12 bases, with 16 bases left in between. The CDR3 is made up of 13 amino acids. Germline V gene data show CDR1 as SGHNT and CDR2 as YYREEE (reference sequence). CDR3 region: CASSLTPGAPSFF. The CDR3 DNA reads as TGTGCCAGCAGCTTGACGCCGGGGGCCCCATCTTTCTTT. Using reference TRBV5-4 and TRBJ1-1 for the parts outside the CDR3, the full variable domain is ETGVTQSPTHLIKTRGQQVTLRCSSQSGHNTVSWYQQALGQGPQFIFQYYREEENGRGNFPPRFSGLQFPNYSSELNVNALELDDSALYLCASSLTPGAPSFFGQGTRLTVV.

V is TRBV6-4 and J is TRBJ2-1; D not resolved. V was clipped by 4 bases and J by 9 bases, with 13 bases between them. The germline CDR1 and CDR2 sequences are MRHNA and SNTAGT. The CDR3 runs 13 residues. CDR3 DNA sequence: TGTGCCAGCAGTGCGCGAGAATCGGCTGAGCAGTTCTTC. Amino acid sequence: CASSARESAEQFF.

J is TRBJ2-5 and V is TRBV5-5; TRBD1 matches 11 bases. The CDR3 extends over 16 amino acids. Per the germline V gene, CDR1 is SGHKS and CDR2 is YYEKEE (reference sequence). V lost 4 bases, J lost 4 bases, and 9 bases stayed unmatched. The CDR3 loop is CASSLPGTGGRETQYF. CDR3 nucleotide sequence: TGTGCCAGCAGCCTACCCGGGACAGGGGGAAGAGAGACCCAGTACTTC.

The CDR3 region is CASMTVRGYTF. The CDR3, as DNA: TGTGCCAGTATGACCGTCCGGGGCTACACCTTC. The gene calls are TRBV19 and TRBJ1-2; D gene uncertain. The CDR3 covers 11 residues. Trimming pared 7 bases from V and 8 bases from J, leaving 11 bases between. The germline gives CDR1 LNHDA, CDR2 SQIVND (reference sequence).

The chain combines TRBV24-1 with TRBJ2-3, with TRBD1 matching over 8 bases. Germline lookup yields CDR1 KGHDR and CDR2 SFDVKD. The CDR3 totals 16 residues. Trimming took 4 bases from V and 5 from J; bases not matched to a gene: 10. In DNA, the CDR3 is TGTGCCACCAGTGACGTTTGGGCAGGGGGCTTAGATACGCAGTATTTT. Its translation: CATSDVWAGGLDTQYF.

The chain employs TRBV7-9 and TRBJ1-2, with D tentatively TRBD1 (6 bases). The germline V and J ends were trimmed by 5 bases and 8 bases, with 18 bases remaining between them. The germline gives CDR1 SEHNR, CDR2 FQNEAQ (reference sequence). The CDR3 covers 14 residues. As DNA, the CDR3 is TGTGCCAGCAGCCCAGATAGGGGGGGGGAAGGCTACACCTTC. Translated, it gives CASSPDRGGEGYTF.

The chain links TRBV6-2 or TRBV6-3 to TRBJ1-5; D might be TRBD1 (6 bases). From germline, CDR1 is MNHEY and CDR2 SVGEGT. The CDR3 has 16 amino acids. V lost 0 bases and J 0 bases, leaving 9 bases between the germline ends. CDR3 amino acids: CASSYSGAYSNQPQHF. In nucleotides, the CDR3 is TGTGCCAGCAGTTACTCGGGGGCCTATAGCAATCAGCCCCAGCATTTT.

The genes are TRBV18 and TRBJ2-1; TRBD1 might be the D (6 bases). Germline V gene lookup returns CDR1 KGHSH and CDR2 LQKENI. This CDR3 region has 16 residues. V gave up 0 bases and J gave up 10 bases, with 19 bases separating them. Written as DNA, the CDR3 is TGTGCCAGCTCACCACCTTCAGGACCCCAAGGGGGAGAGCAGTTCTTC. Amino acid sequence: CASSPPSGPQGGEQFF.

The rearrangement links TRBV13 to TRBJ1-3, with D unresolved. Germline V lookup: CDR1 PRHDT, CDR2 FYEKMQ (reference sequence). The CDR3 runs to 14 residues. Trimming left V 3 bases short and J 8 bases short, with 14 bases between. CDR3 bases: TGTGCCAGCAGCTTCGGGGTTTTATGGGACACCATATATTTT. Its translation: CASSFGVLWDTIYF.

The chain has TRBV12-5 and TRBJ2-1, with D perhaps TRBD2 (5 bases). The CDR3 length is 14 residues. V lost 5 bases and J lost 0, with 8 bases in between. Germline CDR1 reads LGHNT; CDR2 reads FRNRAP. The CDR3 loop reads CASGPRGSYNEQFF. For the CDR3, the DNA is TGTGCTAGTGGTCCCCGGGGCTCCTACAATGAGCAGTTCTTC.

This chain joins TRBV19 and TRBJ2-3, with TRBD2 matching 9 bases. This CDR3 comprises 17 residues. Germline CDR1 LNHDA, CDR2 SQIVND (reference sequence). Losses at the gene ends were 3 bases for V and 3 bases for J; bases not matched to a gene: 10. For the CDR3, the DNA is TGTGCCAGTAGTATGACGGCTAGCGGGATGAGGACAGATACGCAGTATTTT. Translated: CASSMTASGMRTDTQYF.

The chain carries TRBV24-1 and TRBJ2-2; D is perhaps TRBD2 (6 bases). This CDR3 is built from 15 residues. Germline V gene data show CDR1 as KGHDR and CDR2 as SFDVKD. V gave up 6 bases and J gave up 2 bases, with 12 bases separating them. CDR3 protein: CATSLGGANTGELFF. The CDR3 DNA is TGTGCCACCAGTCTCGGGGGTGCCAACACCGGGGAGCTGTTTTTT.

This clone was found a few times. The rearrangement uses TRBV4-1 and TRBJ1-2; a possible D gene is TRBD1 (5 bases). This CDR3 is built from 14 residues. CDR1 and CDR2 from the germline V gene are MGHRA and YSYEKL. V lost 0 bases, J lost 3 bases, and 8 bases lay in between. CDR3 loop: CASSQETGDYGYTF. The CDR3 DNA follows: TGCGCCAGCAGCCAAGAAACAGGAGACTATGGCTACACCTTC.